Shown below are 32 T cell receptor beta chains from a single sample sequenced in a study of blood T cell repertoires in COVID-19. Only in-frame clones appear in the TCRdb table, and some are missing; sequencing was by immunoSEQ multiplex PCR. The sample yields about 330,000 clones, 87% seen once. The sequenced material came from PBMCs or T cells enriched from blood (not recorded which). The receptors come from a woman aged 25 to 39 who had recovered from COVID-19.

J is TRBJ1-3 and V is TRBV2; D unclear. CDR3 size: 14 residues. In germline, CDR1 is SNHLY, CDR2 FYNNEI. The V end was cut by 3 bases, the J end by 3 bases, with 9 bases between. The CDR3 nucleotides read TGTGCCAGCAGTGACCAACTTATTGGAAACACCATATATTTT. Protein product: CASSDQLIGNTIYF.

The DNA for the CDR3 is TGTGCCAGCAGCGTAGGGAGCGGAACCTACGAGCAGTACTTC. This translates into CASSVGSGTYEQYF. The V call is TRBV9, the J call TRBJ2-7; a weak D match, TRBD2 (5 bases). CDR1 is SGDLS, CDR2 YYNGEE, per germline. V was trimmed by 0 bases and J by 2 bases, leaving 9 bases between them. The CDR3 is made up of 14 amino acids.

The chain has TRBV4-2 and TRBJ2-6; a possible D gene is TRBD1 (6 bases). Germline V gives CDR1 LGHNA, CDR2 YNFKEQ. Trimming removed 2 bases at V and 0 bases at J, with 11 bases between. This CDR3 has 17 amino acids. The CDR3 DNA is TGTGCCAGCAGCCAATATGCAGGGGACTCTGGGGCCAACGTCCTGACTTTC. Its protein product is CASSQYAGDSGANVLTF.

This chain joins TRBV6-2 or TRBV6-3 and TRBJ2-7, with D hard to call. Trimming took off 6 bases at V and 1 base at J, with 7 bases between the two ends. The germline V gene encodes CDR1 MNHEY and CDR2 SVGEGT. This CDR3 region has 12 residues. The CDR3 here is CASSPQSYEQYF. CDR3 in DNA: TGTGCCAGCAGCCCCCAGTCCTACGAGCAGTACTTC.

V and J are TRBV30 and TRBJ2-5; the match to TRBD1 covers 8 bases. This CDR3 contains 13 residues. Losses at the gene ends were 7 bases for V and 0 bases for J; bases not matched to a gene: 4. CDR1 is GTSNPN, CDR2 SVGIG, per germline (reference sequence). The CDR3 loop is CALDRVNQETQYF. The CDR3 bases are TGTGCCTTGGACAGGGTTAACCAAGAGACCCAGTACTTC. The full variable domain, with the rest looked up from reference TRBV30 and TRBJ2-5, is SQTIHQWPATLVQPVGSPLSLECTVEGTSNPNLYWYRQAAGRGLQLLFYSVGIGQISSEVPQNLSASRPQDRQFILSSKKLLLSDSGFYLCALDRVNQETQYFGPGTRLLVL.

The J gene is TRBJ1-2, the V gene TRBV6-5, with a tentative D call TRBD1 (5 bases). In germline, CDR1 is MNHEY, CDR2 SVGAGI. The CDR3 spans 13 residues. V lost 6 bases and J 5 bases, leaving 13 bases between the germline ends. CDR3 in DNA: TGTGCCAGCAGCGGGGGGGTCCCTTATGGCTACACCTTC. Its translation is CASSGGVPYGYTF.

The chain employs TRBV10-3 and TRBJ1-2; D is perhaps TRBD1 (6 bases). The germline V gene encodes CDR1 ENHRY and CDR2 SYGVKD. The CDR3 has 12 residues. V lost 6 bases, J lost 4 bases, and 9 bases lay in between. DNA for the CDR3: TGTGCCATCAGCCGGGACACCTATGGCTACACCTTC. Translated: CAISRDTYGYTF.

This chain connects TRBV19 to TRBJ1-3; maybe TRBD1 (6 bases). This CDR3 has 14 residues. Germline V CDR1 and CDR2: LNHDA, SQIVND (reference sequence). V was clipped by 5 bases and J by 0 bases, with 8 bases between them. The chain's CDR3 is CASSAQGSGNTIYF. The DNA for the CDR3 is TGTGCCAGTAGTGCACAGGGCTCTGGAAACACCATATATTTT.

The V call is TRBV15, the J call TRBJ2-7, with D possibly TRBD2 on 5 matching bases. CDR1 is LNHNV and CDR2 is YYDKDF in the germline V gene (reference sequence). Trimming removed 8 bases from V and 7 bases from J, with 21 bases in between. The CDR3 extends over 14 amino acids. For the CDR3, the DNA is TGTGCCACCTCATTCCCGGGTCGGGGAAGGGAGCAGTACTTC. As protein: CATSFPGRGREQYF.

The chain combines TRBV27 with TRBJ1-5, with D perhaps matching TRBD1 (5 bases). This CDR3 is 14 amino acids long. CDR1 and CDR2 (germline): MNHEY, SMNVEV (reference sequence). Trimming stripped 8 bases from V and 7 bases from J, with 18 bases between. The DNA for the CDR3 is TGTGCCAGCGGATATGCGGGGGTTGGGCAGCCCCAGCATTTT. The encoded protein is CASGYAGVGQPQHF.

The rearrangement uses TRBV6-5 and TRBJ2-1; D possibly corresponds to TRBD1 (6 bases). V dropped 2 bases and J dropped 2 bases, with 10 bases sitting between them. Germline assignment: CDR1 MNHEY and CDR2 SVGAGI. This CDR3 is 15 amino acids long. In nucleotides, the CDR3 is TGTGCCAGCAGTTACGTGGACAGAACCTACAATGAGCAGTTCTTC. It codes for CASSYVDRTYNEQFF.

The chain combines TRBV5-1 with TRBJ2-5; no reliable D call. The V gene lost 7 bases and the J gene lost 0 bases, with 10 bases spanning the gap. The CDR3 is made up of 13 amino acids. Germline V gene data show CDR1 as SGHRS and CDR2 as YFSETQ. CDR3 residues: CASRLRDQETQYF. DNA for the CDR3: TGCGCCAGCCGCCTGCGTGACCAAGAGACCCAGTACTTC.

CDR3 DNA sequence: TGTGCCAGCAATACTACACCGGATTCACCCCTCCACTTT. Its protein is CASNTTPDSPLHF. V gene TRBV12-3 or TRBV12-4 combines with J gene TRBJ1-6, with D unclear. This CDR3 has 13 amino acids. Trimming left V 7 bases short and J 8 bases short, with 12 bases between.

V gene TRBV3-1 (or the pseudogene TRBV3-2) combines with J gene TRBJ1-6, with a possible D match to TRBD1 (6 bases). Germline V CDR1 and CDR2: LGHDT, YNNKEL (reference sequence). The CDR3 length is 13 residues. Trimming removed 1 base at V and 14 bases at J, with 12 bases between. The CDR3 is CASSQGGRGSLHF. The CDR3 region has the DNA TGTGCCAGCAGCCAAGGGGGGAGGGGGTCCCTCCACTTT.

CDR3 region: CASSLLGSGANYGYTF. CDR3 sequence (DNA): TGTGCCAGCAGCCTGCTGGGGAGCGGTGCTAACTATGGCTACACCTTC. V is TRBV9 and J is TRBJ1-2; D is ambiguous. The CDR3 runs to 16 residues. Trimming removed 4 bases at V and 0 bases at J, with 16 bases between. Germline CDR1 and CDR2: SGDLS and YYNGEE.

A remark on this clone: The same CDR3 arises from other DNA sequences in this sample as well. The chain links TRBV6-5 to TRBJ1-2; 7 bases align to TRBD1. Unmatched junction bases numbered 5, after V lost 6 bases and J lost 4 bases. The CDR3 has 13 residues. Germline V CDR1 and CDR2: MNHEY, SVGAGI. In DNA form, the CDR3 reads TGTGCCAGCAGACGACAGGGTGGCTATGGCTACACCTTC. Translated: CASRRQGGYGYTF.

The DNA for the CDR3 is TGTGCCAGCAGTTCGTACAGGGGGACAAGCTATGGCTACACCTTC. Translated, it gives CASSSYRGTSYGYTF. V usage is TRBV6-5 and J usage is TRBJ1-2; 8 nucleotides line up with TRBD1. In germline, CDR1 is MNHEY, CDR2 SVGAGI. The CDR3 contains 15 residues. J was trimmed by 4 bases and V by 4 bases; bases with no gene match: 8.

CDR3 nucleotide sequence: TGTGCCGCTCATTCTACTGGGGGCGACTATGGCTACACCTTC. It encodes CAAHSTGGDYGYTF. The rearrangement joins TRBV19 to TRBJ1-2; the D gene is possibly TRBD1 (6 bases). The CDR3 length is 14 residues. Germline V gene sequence: CDR1 LNHDA, CDR2 SQIVND (reference sequence). Between the trimmed V and J ends, which lost 11 bases and 3 bases, there was a span of 19 bases.

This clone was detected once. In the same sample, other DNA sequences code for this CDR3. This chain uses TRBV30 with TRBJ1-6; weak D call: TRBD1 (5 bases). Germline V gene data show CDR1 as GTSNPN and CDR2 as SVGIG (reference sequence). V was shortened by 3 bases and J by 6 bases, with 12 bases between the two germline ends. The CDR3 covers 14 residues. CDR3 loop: CAWSLGQGNSPLHF. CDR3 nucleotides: TGTGCCTGGAGCCTCGGGCAGGGTAATTCACCCCTCCACTTT.

The CDR3 spells CASSLTQGTEAFF. The DNA of the CDR3 is TGTGCCAGCAGCTTGACACAGGGGACTGAAGCTTTCTTT. The chain links TRBV11-2 to TRBJ1-1, with 7 positions matching TRBD1. This CDR3 spans 13 amino acids. Germline loops: CDR1 SGHAT, CDR2 FQNNGV. Trimming at V came to 3 bases and at J to 5 bases, leaving 3 bases not matched to a gene.

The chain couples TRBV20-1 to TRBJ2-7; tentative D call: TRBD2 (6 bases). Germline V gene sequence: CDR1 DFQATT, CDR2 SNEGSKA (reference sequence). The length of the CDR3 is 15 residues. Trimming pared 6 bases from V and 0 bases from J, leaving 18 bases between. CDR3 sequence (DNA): TGCAGTGCGAGTGGGGACTCAAAGAACTCCTACGAGCAGTACTTC. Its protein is CSASGDSKNSYEQYF.

CDR3 in amino acids: CATRAGGVQETQYF. For the CDR3, the DNA is TGTGCCACCCGAGCGGGGGGAGTCCAAGAGACCCAGTACTTC. The chain uses TRBV7-9 and TRBJ2-5; 9 positions agree with TRBD2. CDR1 is SEHNR and CDR2 is FQNEAQ in the germline V gene (reference sequence). The CDR3 runs to 14 residues. Trimming cost V 10 bases and J 1 base; bases outside gene matches: 7.

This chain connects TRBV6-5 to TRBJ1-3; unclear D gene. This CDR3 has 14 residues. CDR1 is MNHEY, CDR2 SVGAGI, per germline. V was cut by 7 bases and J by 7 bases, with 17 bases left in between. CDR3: CASKLGRVGNTIYF. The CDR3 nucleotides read TGTGCCAGCAAGTTGGGGAGGGTCGGGAACACCATATATTTT.

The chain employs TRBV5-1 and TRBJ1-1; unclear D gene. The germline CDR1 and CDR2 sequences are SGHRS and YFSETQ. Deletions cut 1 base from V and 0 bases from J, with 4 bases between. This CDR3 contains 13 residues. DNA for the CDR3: TGCGCCAGCAGCTTGCAGATGAACACTGAAGCTTTCTTT. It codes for CASSLQMNTEAFF. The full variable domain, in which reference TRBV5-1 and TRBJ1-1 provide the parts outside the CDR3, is KAGVTQTPRYLIKTRGQQVTLSCSPISGHRSVSWYQQTPGQGLQFLFEYFSETQRNKGNFPGRFSGRQFSNSRSEMNVSTLELGDSALYLCASSLQMNTEAFFGQGTRLTVV.

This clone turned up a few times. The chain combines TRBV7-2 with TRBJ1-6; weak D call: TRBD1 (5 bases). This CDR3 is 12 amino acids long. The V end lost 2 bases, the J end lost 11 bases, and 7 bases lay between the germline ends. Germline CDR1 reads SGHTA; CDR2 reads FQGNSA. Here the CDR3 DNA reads TGTGCCAGCAGCTTACCGGGGGCACCCCTCCACTTT. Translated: CASSLPGAPLHF.

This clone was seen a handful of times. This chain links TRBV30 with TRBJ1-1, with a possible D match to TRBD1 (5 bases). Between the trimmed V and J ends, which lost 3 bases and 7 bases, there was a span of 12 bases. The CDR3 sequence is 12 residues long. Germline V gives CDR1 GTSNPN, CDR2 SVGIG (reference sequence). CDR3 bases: TGTGCCTGGAGCCAGGGTTCATATGAAGCTTTCTTT. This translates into CAWSQGSYEAFF.

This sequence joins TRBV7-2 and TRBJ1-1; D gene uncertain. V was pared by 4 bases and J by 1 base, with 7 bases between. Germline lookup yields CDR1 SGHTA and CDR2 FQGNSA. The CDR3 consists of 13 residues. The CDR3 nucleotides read TGTGCCAGCAGCTCCGTCCCGAACACTGAAGCTTTCTTT. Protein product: CASSSVPNTEAFF.

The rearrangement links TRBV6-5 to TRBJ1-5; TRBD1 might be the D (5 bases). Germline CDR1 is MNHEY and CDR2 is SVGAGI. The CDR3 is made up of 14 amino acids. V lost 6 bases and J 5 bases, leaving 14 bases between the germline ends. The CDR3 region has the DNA TGTGCCAGCAGCTATTCGGGGACTGATCAGCCCCAGCATTTT. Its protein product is CASSYSGTDQPQHF.

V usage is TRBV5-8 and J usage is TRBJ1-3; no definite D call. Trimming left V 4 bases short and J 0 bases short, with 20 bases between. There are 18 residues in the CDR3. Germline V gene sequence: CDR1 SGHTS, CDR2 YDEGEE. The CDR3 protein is CASSPGVGRQISGNTIYF. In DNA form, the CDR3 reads TGTGCCAGCAGCCCCGGGGTGGGCAGGCAAATCTCTGGAAACACCATATATTTT.

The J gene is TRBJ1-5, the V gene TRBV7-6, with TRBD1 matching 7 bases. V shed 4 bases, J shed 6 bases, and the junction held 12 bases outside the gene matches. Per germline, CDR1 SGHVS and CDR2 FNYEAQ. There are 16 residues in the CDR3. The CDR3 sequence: CASSSGRGQGFQPQHF. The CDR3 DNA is TGTGCCAGCAGCTCTGGAAGGGGGCAGGGGTTTCAGCCCCAGCATTTT.

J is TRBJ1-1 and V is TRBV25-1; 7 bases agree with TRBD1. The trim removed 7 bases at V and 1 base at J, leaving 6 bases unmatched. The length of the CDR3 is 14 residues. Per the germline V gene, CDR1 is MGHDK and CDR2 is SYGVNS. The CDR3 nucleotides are TGTGCCAGCATCCCCCGGACAGGGAACACTGAAGCTTTCTTT. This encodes CASIPRTGNTEAFF.

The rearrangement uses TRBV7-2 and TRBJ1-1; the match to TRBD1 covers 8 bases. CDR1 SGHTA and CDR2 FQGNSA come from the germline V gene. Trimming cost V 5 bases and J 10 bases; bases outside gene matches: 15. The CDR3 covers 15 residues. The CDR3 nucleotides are TGTGCCAGCAGCCCCGTCTTGACGGCAGGGGGCGCAGCTTTCTTT. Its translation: CASSPVLTAGGAAFF. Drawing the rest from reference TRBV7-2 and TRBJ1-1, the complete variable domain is GAGVSQSPSNKVTEKGKDVELRCDPISGHTALYWYRQSLGQGLEFLIYFQGNSAPDKSGLPSDRFSAERTGGSVSTLTIQRTQQEDSAVYLCASSPVLTAGGAAFFGQGTRLTVV.